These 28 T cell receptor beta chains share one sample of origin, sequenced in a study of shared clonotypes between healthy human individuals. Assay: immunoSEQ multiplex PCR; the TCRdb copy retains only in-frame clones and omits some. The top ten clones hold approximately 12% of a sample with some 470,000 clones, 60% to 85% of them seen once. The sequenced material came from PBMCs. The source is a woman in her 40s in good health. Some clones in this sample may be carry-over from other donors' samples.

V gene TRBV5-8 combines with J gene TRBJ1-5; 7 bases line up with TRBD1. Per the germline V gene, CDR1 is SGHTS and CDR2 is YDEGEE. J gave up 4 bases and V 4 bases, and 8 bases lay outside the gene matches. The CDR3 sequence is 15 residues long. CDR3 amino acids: CASSPGTEENQPQHF. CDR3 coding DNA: TGTGCCAGCAGCCCCGGGACAGAAGAAAATCAGCCCCAGCATTTT.

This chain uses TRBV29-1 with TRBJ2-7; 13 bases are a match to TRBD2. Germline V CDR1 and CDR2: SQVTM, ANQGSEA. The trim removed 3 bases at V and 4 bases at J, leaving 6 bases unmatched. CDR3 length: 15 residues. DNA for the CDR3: TGCAGCGTTGAGGGGACTAGCGGGAACCCATACGAGCAGTACTTC. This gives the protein CSVEGTSGNPYEQYF.

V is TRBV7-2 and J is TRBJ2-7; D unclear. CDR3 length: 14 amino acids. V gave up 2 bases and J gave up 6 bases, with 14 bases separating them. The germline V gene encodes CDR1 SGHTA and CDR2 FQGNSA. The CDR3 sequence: CASSLLASSLEQYF. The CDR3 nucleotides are TGTGCCAGCAGCTTATTGGCTAGTTCCCTCGAGCAGTACTTC.

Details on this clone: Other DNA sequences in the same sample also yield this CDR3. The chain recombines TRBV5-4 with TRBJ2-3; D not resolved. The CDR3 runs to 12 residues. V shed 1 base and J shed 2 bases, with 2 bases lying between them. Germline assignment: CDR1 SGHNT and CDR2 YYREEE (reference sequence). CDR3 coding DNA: TGTGCCAGCAGCTTGTCCACAGATACGCAGTATTTT. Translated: CASSLSTDTQYF.

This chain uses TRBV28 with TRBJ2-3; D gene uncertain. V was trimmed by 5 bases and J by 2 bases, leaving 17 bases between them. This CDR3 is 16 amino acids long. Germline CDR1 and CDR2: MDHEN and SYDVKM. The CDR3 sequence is CASSPHPRRYTDTQYF. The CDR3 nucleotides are TGTGCCAGCAGTCCACATCCAAGACGGTACACAGATACGCAGTATTTT. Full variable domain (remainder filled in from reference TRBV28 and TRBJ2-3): DVKVTQSSRYLVKRTGEKVFLECVQDMDHENMFWYRQDPGLGLRLIYFSYDVKMKEKGDIPEGYSVSREKKERFSLILESASTNQTSMYLCASSPHPRRYTDTQYFGPGTRLTVL.

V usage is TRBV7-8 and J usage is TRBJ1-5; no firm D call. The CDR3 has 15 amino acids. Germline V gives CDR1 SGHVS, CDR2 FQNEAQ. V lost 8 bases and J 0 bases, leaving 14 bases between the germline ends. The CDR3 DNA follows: TGTGCCAGCGGCCCCTGGAGCGGTAGCAATCAGCCCCAGCATTTT. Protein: CASGPWSGSNQPQHF.

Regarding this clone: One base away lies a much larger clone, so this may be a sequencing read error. The CDR3: CASGESRADQPQHF. The CDR3, as DNA: TGCGCCAGCGGTGAATCCCGGGCAGATCAGCCCCAGCATTTT. The rearrangement links TRBV10-2 to TRBJ1-5; D not resolved. From germline, CDR1 is WSHSY and CDR2 SAAADI. The CDR3 covers 14 residues.

The CDR3 DNA sequence: TGTGCCAGTTCCCCCCAGGGGAGGGCCATCGACGAGCAGTACTTC. Residues: CASSPQGRAIDEQYF. V usage is TRBV28 and J usage is TRBJ2-7, with D tentatively TRBD2 (7 bases). Germline V gives CDR1 MDHEN, CDR2 SYDVKM. Trimming removed 9 bases at V and 5 bases at J, with 23 bases between. There are 15 residues in the CDR3.

As DNA, the CDR3 is TGTGCCAGCAGCCTCCGGACAGGGCCCCCGCCGGATACGCAGTATTTT. Amino acid sequence: CASSLRTGPPPDTQYF. The chain employs TRBV7-2 and TRBJ2-3, with TRBD1 identical over 8 bases. V was pared by 5 bases and J by 6 bases, with 13 bases of the junction left unmatched. Per the germline V gene, CDR1 is SGHTA and CDR2 is FQGNSA. The length of the CDR3 is 16 residues.

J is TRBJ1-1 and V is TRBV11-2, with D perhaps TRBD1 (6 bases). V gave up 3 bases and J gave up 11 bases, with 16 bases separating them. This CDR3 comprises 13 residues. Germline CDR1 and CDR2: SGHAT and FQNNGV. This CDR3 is CASSFGGGQKAFF. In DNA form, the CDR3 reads TGTGCCAGCAGCTTTGGAGGAGGACAGAAGGCTTTCTTT.

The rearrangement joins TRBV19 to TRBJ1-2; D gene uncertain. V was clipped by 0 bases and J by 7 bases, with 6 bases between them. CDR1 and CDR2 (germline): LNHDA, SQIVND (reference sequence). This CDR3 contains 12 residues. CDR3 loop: CASSIDHFGYTF. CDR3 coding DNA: TGTGCCAGTAGTATAGATCACTTTGGCTACACCTTC.

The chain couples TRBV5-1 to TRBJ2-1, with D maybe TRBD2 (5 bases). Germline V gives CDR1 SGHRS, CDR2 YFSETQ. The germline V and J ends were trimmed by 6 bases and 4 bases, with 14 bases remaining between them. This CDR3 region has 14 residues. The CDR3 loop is CASTLGGGYNEQFF. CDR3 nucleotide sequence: TGCGCCAGCACCCTTGGTGGAGGTTACAATGAGCAGTTCTTC.

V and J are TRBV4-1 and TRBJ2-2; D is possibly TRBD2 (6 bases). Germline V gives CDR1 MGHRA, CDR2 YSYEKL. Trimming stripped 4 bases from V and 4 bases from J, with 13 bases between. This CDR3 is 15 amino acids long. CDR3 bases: TGCGCCAGCAGCCCCGGGAGACATGGCACCGGGGAGCTGTTTTTT. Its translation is CASSPGRHGTGELFF.

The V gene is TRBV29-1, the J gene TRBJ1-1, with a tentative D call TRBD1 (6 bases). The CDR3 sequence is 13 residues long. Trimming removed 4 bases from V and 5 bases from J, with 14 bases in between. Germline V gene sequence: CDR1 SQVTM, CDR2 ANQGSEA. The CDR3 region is CSVGEGVHTEAFF. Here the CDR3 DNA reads TGCAGCGTTGGTGAGGGGGTACATACTGAAGCTTTCTTT.

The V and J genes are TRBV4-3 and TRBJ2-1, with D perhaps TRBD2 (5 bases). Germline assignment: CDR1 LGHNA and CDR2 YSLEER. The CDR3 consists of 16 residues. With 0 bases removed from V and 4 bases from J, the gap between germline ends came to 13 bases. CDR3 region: CASSQEGAGRYNEQFF. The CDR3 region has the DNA TGCGCCAGCAGCCAAGAGGGTGCGGGCCGATACAATGAGCAGTTCTTC.

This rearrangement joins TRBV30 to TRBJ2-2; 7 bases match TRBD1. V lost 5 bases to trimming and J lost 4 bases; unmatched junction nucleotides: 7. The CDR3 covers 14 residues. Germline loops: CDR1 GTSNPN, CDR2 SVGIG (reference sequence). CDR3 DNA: TGTGCCTGGGGAAGACAGGGCGGCACCGGGGAGCTGTTTTTT. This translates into CAWGRQGGTGELFF.

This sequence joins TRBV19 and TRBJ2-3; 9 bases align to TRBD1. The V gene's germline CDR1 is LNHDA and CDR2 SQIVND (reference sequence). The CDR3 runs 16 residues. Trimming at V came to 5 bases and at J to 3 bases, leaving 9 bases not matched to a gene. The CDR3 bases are TGTGCCAGTAGTCGGGACAGGGTGAGGAGAACAGATACGCAGTATTTT. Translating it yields CASSRDRVRRTDTQYF.

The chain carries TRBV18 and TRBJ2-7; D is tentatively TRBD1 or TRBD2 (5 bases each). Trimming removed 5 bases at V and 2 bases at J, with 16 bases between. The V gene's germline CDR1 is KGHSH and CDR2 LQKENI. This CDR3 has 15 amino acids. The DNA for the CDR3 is TGTGCCAGCTCATCCTCCGGGACGACCGCCTACGAGCAGTACTTC. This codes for CASSSSGTTAYEQYF. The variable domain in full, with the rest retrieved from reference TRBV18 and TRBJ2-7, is NAGVMQNPRHLVRRRGQEARLRCSPMKGHSHVYWYRQLPEEGLKFMVYLQKENIIDESGMPKERFSAEFPKEGPSILRIQQVVRGDSAAYFCASSSSGTTAYEQYFGPGTRLTVT.

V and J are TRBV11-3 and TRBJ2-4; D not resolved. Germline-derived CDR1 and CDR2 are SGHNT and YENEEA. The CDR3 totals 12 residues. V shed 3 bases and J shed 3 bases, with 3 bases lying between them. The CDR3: CASSLDKNIQYF. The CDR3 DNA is TGTGCCAGCAGCTTGGACAAAAACATTCAGTACTTC.

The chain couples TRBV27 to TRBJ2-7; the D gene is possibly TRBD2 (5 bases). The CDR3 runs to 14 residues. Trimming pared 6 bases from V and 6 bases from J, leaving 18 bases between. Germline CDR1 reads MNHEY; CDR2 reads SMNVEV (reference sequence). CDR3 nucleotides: TGTGCCAGCAGCTTCCTAGAGTTAGGAGGCGAGCAGTACTTC. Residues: CASSFLELGGEQYF.

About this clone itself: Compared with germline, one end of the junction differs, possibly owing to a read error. The CDR3 coding sequence is TGTGCCAGCTCAAAACTTAGCGATCAGCCCCAGCATTTT. This codes for CASSKLSDQPQHF. This sequence joins TRBV18 and TRBJ1-5; no definite D call. This CDR3 has 13 amino acids. Germline CDR1 is KGHSH and CDR2 is LQKENI.

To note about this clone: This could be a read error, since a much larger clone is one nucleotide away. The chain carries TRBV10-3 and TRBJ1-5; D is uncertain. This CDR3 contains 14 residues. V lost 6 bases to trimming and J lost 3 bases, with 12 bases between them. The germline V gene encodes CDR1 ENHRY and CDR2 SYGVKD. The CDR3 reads CAISPGGFNQPQHF. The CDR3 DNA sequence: TGTGCCATCAGCCCCGGAGGGTTCAATCAGCCCCAGCATTTT.

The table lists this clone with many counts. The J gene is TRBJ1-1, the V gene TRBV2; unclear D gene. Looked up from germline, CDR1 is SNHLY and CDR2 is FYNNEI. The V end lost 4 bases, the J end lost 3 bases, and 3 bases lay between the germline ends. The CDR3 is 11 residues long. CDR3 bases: TGTGCCAGCAGTGCGTACACTGAAGCTTTCTTT. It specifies CASSAYTEAFF.

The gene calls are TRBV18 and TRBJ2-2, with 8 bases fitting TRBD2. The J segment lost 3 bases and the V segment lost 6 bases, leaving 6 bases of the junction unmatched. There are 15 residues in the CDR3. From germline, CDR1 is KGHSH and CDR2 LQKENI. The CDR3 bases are TGTGCCAGCTCTTTTAGCGGGAAGGACACCGGGGAGCTGTTTTTT. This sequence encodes CASSFSGKDTGELFF.

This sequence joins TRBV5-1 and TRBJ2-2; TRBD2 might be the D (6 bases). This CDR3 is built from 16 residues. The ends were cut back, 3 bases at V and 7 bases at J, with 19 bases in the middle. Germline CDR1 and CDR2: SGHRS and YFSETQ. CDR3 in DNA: TGCGCCAGCAGCTCTTCCGGGAGTGGTTTTGGCGGGGAGCTGTTTTTT. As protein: CASSSSGSGFGGELFF.

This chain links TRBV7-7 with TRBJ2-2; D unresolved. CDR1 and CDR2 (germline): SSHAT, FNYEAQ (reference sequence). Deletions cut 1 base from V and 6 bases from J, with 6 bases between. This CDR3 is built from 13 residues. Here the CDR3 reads CASSLELSGELFF. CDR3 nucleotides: TGTGCCAGCAGCTTAGAGTTGTCCGGGGAGCTGTTTTTT.

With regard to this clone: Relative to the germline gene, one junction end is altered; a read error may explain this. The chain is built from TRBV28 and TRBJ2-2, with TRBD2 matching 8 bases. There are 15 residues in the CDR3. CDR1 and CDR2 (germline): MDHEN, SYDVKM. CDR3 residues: CASTITSGLTRELFF. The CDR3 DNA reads TGTGCCAGCACCATAACTAGCGGACTCACCCGGGAGCTGTTTTTT.

The CDR3 loop is CASSVNLREGRDYNEQFF. The DNA of the CDR3 is TGTGCCAGCAGCGTTAACTTGCGGGAGGGCCGGGATTACAATGAGCAGTTCTTC. The rearrangement uses TRBV9 and TRBJ2-1, with 9 bases identical to TRBD2. Trimming took 2 bases from V and 4 from J; bases not matched to a gene: 13. CDR1 and CDR2 from the germline V gene are SGDLS and YYNGEE. The CDR3 spans 18 residues.